This is a list of T cell receptor beta chains from one sample in a study of T cell changes during pregnancy in multiple sclerosis. Measured with immunoSEQ multiplex PCR; TCRdb has only the in-frame clones, and not every one. This table has tens of thousands of clones, 88% appearing once. The sequencing used CD4+ T cells from peripheral blood mononuclear cells, collected in the second trimester of pregnancy. All receptors come from a female donor with multiple sclerosis, enrolled in a pregnancy study. CDR3s include the opening cysteine and the closing phenylalanine or tryptophan. The D gene is left open where the match is weak. Rows give clone size only sometimes, using once, few, many, or a class for an expanded clone.

CATSRPNTDTQYF | TGTGCCACCAGCAGACCTAACACAGATACGCAGTATTTT | TRBV15 | few | . | TRBJ2-3
CASSPGLAGGPQETQYF | TGTGCCAGCAGCCCGGGACTAGCGGGAGGCCCCCAAGAGACCCAGTACTTC | TRBV5-6 | . | TRBD2 | TRBJ2-5
CAISSGTGRYTEAFF | TGTGCCATCAGTTCCGGGACAGGGAGGTATACTGAAGCTTTCTTT | TRBV10-3 | . | TRBD1 | TRBJ1-1
CASSLAAKAGNEQFF | TGTGCCAGCAGCTTAGCTGCAAAAGCGGGCAATGAGCAGTTCTTC | TRBV11-3 | . | . | TRBJ2-1
CASSQVLQGVGRVEQFF | TGCGCCAGCAGCCAAGTATTGCAGGGGGTCGGGAGGGTTGAGCAGTTCTTC | TRBV4-1 | . | . | TRBJ2-1
CASSSNRAGNTIYF | TGTGCCAGCAGTTCTAACAGGGCGGGAAACACCATATATTTT | TRBV27 | once | . | TRBJ1-3
CASSPSTPAGAGNTIYF | TGTGCCAGCAGCCCTAGTACCCCCGCAGGGGCTGGAAACACCATATATTTT | TRBV9 | once | . | TRBJ1-3
CAWIRRSRSFF | TGTGCCTGGATAAGGAGATCGAGGAGTTTCTTC | TRBV30 | once | . | TRBJ2-1
CASSRTFGAYEQYF | TGTGCCAGTAGCAGGACATTTGGGGCCTACGAGCAGTACTTC | TRBV19 | . | . | TRBJ2-7
CASSYGGAGEQYF | TGCGCCAGCAGCTACGGGGGGGCAGGGGAGCAGTACTTC | TRBV5-1 | . | TRBD2 | TRBJ2-7
CASTDRDRNYGYTF | TGTGCCAGTACCGACCGGGACAGAAACTATGGCTACACCTTC | TRBV19 | . | TRBD1 | TRBJ1-2
CASSSTSVEETQYF | TGCGCCAGCAGCTCGACTAGCGTAGAAGAGACCCAGTACTTC | TRBV5-1 | . | TRBD2 | TRBJ2-5
CASSPMGQGGNTIYF | TGTGCCAGCAGCCCGATGGGACAGGGAGGAAACACCATATATTTT | TRBV9 | . | TRBD1 | TRBJ1-3
CASSLGLAAGDTQYF | TGTGCCAGCAGCTTAGGGCTAGCGGCCGGGGATACGCAGTATTTT | TRBV7-8 | . | TRBD2 | TRBJ2-3
CAISGFGTGTSGSYEQYF | TGTGCCATCAGTGGGTTCGGAACCGGGACTAGCGGCAGCTACGAGCAGTACTTC | TRBV10-3 | . | TRBD2 | TRBJ2-7
CASSTGSNRAKLFF | TGTGCCAGTAGTACCGGATCCAACAGGGCAAAACTGTTTTTT | TRBV19 | . | . | TRBJ1-4
CASSVTGDYGYTF | TGCGCCAGCAGCGTTACAGGGGACTATGGCTACACCTTC | TRBV5-1 | once | TRBD1 | TRBJ1-2
CASSLVVAGGNEQYF | TGCGCCAGCAGCTTGGTGGTAGCGGGAGGAAACGAGCAGTACTTC | TRBV5-1 | . | TRBD2 | TRBJ2-7
CASSVDYSTYNEQFF | TGTGCCAGCAGTGTAGACTATTCGACCTACAATGAGCAGTTCTTC | TRBV6-4 | . | . | TRBJ2-1
CASIKSGPTDTQYF | TGCGCCAGCATCAAAAGCGGGCCCACAGATACGCAGTATTTT | TRBV5-1 | . | . | TRBJ2-3
CASSRYQDSYSNQPQHF | TGTGCCAGCAGCCGATATCAGGACAGTTATAGCAATCAGCCCCAGCATTTT | TRBV2 | few | . | TRBJ1-5
CASSSSSRETQFF | TGTGCCAGCAGTTCCTCCTCGCGGGAGACGCAGTTCTTC | TRBV28 | . | TRBD2 | TRBJ2-1
CAISDEQGASETQYF | TGTGCCATCAGTGATGAGCAGGGGGCATCGGAGACCCAGTACTTC | TRBV10-3 | . | TRBD1 | TRBJ2-5
CASSPTGSGSNQPQHF | TGTGCCAGCTCGCCTACAGGGTCGGGTAGCAATCAGCCCCAGCATTTT | TRBV18 | . | . | TRBJ1-5
CASSKSPSTSGMLGNTGELFF | TGTGCCAGCAGTAAAAGCCCGAGCACTAGCGGGATGCTTGGTAACACCGGGGAGCTGTTTTTT | TRBV27 | . | TRBD2 | TRBJ2-2
CASSLEGREPTDTQYF | TGTGCCAGCAGCTTAGAGGGGCGGGAGCCCACAGATACGCAGTATTTT | TRBV7-2 | . | TRBD2 | TRBJ2-3
CASSPGGSSYEQYF | TGTGCCAGCAGCCCCGGCGGGAGCTCCTACGAGCAGTACTTC | TRBV28 | . | TRBD2 | TRBJ2-7
CASSFSGSPDTQYF | TGCGCCAGCAGCTTTAGCGGCAGCCCAGATACGCAGTATTTT | TRBV5-1 | . | . | TRBJ2-3
CASSNTPGFHGELFF | TGTGCCAGCAGTAATACCCCAGGGTTTCACGGGGAGCTGTTTTTT | TRBV28 | . | . | TRBJ2-2
CASSEGYPGQGASETQYF | TGTGCCAGCAGTGAAGGGTACCCGGGACAGGGGGCATCGGAGACCCAGTACTTC | TRBV2 | . | TRBD1 | TRBJ2-5
CASSLGQGRYGYTF | TGTGCCAGCAGCCTCGGACAGGGTCGCTATGGCTACACCTTC | TRBV7-3 | . | TRBD1 | TRBJ1-2
CATRTSGSDTGELFF | TGTGCCACCAGGACTAGCGGGAGTGACACCGGGGAGCTGTTTTTT | TRBV10-3 | . | TRBD2 | TRBJ2-2